This entry concerns a single T cell receptor (beta chain). Its antigen is as yet unknown. Method: immunoSEQ multiplex PCR; TCRdb's copy keeps in-frame clones and lacks some. The sample records almost 90,000 clones, about 86% being singletons. These data originate in a study of OX40 agonist ivuxolimab in advanced cancers. For the study at large: It was ivuxolimab, an agonistic anti-OX40 (CD134) antibody, that patients were treated with. The study's findings and limits: Mean expanded clone counts were higher in CD8+ than CD4+ T cells.

This clonotype originated in an adult with an advanced solid tumor such as melanoma, head and neck, liver or kidney cancer. This specimen was CD4+ or CD8+ T cells sorted from blood, taken in a trial of the OX40 agonist ivuxolimab.

CDR3 in amino acids: CASRDRNTEAFF. In DNA form, the CDR3 reads TGCGCCAGCAGGGACAGGAACACTGAAGCTTTCTTT. The chain couples TRBV10-2 to TRBJ1-1; tentatively, D is TRBD1 (6 bases). V lost 6 bases to trimming and J lost 1 base, with 6 bases between them. The CDR3 has 12 amino acids. Per germline, CDR1 WSHSY and CDR2 SAAADI.